This record looks at one TCR beta chain sequence and its context. This entry is derived from a study of T cell changes during pregnancy in multiple sclerosis. Generated by immunoSEQ multiplex PCR, the TCRdb table keeps only in-frame clones and is missing some. The table records roughly 64,000 clones, roughly 88% of them present only once. Trimming pared 3 bases from V and 7 bases from J, leaving 10 bases between. The CDR3 is 13 amino acids. Germline V gives CDR1 GTSNPN, CDR2 SVGIG (reference sequence). The chain combines TRBV30 with TRBJ1-6, with D perhaps matching TRBD1 (6 bases). The sample was peripheral blood, taken in the third trimester of pregnancy. The receptor was isolated from a female donor in good health, enrolled as a control in a pregnancy study. The DNA of the CDR3 is TGTGCCTGGAGCTCTACAGGGAATTCACCCCTCCACTTT. It translates to CAWSSTGNSPLHF.